This T cell receptor (beta chain) was observed in a study of blood T cell repertoires in COVID-19. Repertoires were generated with immunoSEQ multiplex PCR, while TCRdb's copy carries only in-frame clones and drops some. This repertoire shows more than 200,000 clones, 86% found once; its top ten account for nearly 2%. Trimming took 4 bases from V and 3 from J; bases not matched to a gene: 6. The CDR3 extends over 16 amino acids. CDR1 is LGHDT, CDR2 YNNKEL, per germline (reference sequence). Sample: peripheral blood. This clonotype originated in a man between 25 and 39 years old with active or convalescent COVID-19. V usage is TRBV3-1 (or the pseudogene TRBV3-2) and J usage is TRBJ2-4; 10 positions match TRBD1. The CDR3 sequence: CASSLRTGGGKNIQYF. CDR3 DNA: TGTGCCAGCAGCCTGCGGACAGGGGGGGGCAAAAACATTCAGTACTTC.